This T cell receptor beta chain was sequenced during a study of blood T cell repertoires in COVID-19. This clone was counted only a few times. Germline V gene data show CDR1 as MNHEY and CDR2 as SMNVEV (reference sequence). The CDR3 covers 15 residues. V shed 4 bases, J shed 9 bases, and the junction held 5 bases outside the gene matches. Original methodology: Cell counts per sample came from amplifying reference gene primers. Method: immunoSEQ multiplex PCR; TCRdb's copy keeps in-frame clones and lacks some. The V and J calls and clone size come from that table; D and trimming were worked out from the DNA. The sample records about 220,000 clones, approximately 84% being singletons.

The sequenced sample was peripheral blood. This clonotype was obtained from a man aged 35 to 55 with active or convalescent COVID-19. The rearrangement links TRBV27 to TRBJ1-6, with 11 bases lining up with TRBD1. As DNA, the CDR3 is TGTGCCAGCAGTTCGGACGGACAGGGGGCTTCACCCCTCCACTTT. This encodes CASSSDGQGASPLHF.